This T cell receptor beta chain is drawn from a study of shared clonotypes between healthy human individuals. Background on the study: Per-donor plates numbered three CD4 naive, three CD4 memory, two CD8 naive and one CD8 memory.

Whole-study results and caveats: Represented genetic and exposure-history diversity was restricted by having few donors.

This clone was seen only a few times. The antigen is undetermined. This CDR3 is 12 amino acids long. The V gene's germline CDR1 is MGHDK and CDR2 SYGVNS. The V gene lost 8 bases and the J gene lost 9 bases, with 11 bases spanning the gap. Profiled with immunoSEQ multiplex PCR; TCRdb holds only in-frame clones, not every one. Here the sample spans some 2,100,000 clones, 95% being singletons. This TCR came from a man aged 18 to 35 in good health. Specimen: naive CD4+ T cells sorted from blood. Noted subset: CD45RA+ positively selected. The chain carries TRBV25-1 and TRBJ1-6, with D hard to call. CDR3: CASRREVSPLHF. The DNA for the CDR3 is TGTGCCAGCCGGAGGGAGGTTTCACCCCTCCACTTT.